This T cell receptor beta chain was retrieved from a study of T cells in tuberculosis. Study-level information: In South Africa, adults with active tuberculosis were compared with IGRA-negative and latently infected IGRA-positive adolescents. Regarding the study as a whole: Shorter CDR3-alpha in active tuberculosis partly drove smaller distances.

TCRdb's copy holds only in-frame clones and misses some; the assay was immunoSEQ multiplex PCR. The data show under 45,000 clones, with approximately 95% seen just once and about 3.7% held by the top ten. On average around 95,000 T cells per donor were immunosequenced. As regards this clone: Its target is not known.

This clonotype was sampled from a donor aged 10-29 years with latent tuberculosis or without tuberculosis infection. Sequencing was performed on PBMCs.

CDR3 bases: TGCGCCAGCAGCCCGGGACAGAAGTTAGGGATGAACACTGAAGCTTTCTTT. It specifies CASSPGQKLGMNTEAFF. The rearrangement uses TRBV4-3 and TRBJ1-1; 7 nucleotides agree with TRBD1. Germline CDR1 and CDR2: LGHNA and YSLEER. With 4 bases clipped from V and 0 bases from J, the junction kept 11 bases outside the gene matches. This CDR3 region has 17 residues.